This TCR beta chain was documented in a study of blood T cell repertoires in COVID-19 (dated by TCRdb to about 2020). For the study in its entirety: The collaborator samples originated in the United States, Italy and Spain and spanned the acute and convalescent phases of COVID-19. The dataset comprised deeply sampled blood TCRbeta repertoires from subjects exposed to, actively infected with, or recovered from COVID-19. The material from the prospective study consisted of cDNA or gDNA derived from T cells, B-cell-depleted T cells, or PBMCs. Samples came from the ongoing ImmuneRACE study (first 160 participants) plus 1,254 subjects from 6 global collaborators. The repertoires were released in a freely available public database intended as a resource for research on the immune response to SARS-CoV-2. Where HLA class I and class II types were available, the types were taken from metadata supplied by the sample provider, not from assay-based typing. The sample metadata nearly always contained a de-identified subject ID, COVID-19 status, age in years and sex. What the work shows at the level of the full study, not this receptor alone: The quantity of clinical and demographic metadata differed by source and by participant and was supplied without curation.

Counted from cysteine to phenylalanine, this CDR3 has 15 amino acids. Only CDR3 DNA remains: 45 bases, in frame from the first base. V lost 8 bases and J lost 3 bases; the stretch between them is 17 bases long. The germline V gene encodes CDR1 SGHTA and CDR2 FQGNSA. The immunoSEQ Assay, a bias-controlled multiplex PCR, was used to amplify TCRbeta CDR3 regions from genomic DNA. In the original analysis: Nucleated cell counts per sample were estimated from amplification of reference gene primers within the assay. Sequence reads were collapsed and filtered to measure the absolute abundance of every unique TCRbeta CDR3 rearrangement. For each sample, productive Simpson clonality was calculated by taking the square root of Simpson's diversity index across productive rearrangements. The table was pulled from immuneACCESS by TCRdb, which kept in-frame rearrangements only. Such tables lose some clones; where checked, under half of the loss comes from unresolved V genes, and the rest has no known cause. V and J calls and clone size are given by that table; D and trimming were obtained from the DNA. The sample records approximately 400,000 clones, about nine tenths of which are singletons. Around 0.86% of the sample comes from the top ten.

With respect to this clone: There is no known antigen for this receptor. No base qualities exist here, and no much larger clone lies one base off it.

Enrolling through a virtual design, the prospective study's participants ranged in age from roughly 18 to 95 years and lived across 24 United States geographic areas. In the prospective study, participants were assigned to cohorts based on the clinical history participants reported in a screening survey and a study questionnaire. Exposed participants were defined as having been in contact with someone with a PCR-confirmed or clinician-diagnosed COVID-19 case within 2 weeks of study entry. Each participant in the prospective study had whole blood, serum and a nasopharyngeal or oropharyngeal swab collected by mobile phlebotomists. Prospective study participants could optionally give additional blood draws and questionnaires over an approximately 2-month period. Prospective study blood samples were shipped either frozen or at room temperature before DNA extraction.

The sequence was obtained from a woman in her thirties or forties who had been exposed to COVID-19. The source material was PBMCs or T cells enriched from blood (not recorded which). Rearrangement joined TRBV7-2 to TRBJ2-1, and the D gene may be TRBD2, 7 bases matching. The CDR3 loop reads CASCRGGGGYNEQFF. The DNA is TGTGCCAGCTGTAGGGGGGGCGGCGGCTACAATGAGCAGTTCTTC.